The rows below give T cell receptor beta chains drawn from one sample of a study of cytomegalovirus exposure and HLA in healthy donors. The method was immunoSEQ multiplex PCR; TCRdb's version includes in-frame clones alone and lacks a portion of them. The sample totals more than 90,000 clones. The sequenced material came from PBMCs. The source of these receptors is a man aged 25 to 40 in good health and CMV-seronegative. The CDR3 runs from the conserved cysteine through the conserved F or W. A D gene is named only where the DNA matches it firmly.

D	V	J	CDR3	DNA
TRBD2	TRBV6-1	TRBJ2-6	CASSVAGGNSGANVLTF	TGTGCCAGCAGTGTGGCGGGGGGAAACTCTGGGGCCAACGTCCTGACTTTC
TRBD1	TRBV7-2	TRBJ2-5	CASRQGAWETQYF	TGTGCCAGCCGACAGGGGGCATGGGAGACCCAGTACTTC
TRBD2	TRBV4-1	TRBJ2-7	CASSQGTSGGYEQYF	TGCGCCAGCAGCCAAGGGACTAGCGGGGGTTACGAGCAGTACTTC
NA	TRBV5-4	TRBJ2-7	CASSLGRDGLYEQYF	TGTGCCAGCAGCTTGGGGCGGGACGGACTCTACGAGCAGTACTTC
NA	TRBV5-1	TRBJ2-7	CASSLVASYEQYF	TGCGCCAGCAGCTTGGTAGCCTCCTACGAGCAGTACTTC
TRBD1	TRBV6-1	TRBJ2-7	CASSSSRTGGYEQYF	TGTGCCAGCAGCAGCAGTCGGACAGGGGGCTACGAGCAGTACTTC
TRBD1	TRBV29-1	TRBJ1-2	CSDGTGYGYTF	TGCAGCGACGGGACAGGGTATGGCTACACCTTC
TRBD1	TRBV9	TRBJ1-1	CASSSRQGANTEAFF	TGTGCCAGCAGCTCACGACAGGGGGCGAACACTGAAGCCTTCTTT
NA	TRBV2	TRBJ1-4	CASSDATGFNEKLFF	TGTGCCAGCAGTGACGCGACAGGATTTAATGAAAAACTGTTTTTT
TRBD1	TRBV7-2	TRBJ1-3	CASSPGGSGNTIYF	TGTGCCAGCAGCCCAGGGGGCTCTGGAAACACCATATATTTT
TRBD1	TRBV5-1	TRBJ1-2	CASSVGGTGGDYGYTF	TGCGCCAGCAGCGTAGGAGGGACAGGGGGCGACTATGGCTACACCTTC
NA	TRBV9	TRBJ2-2	CASSVGAEAGELFF	TGTGCCAGCAGCGTAGGAGCAGAGGCCGGGGAGCTGTTTTTT
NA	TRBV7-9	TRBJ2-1	CASSLTPMGLPSYNEQFF	TGTGCCAGCAGCTTGACCCCAATGGGCCTCCCCTCCTACAATGAGCAGTTCTTC
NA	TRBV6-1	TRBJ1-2	CASSGLGANYGYTF	TGTGCCAGCAGTGGTCTGGGCGCTAACTATGGCTACACCTTC
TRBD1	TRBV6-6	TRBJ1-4	CASTHDRASLYEKLFF	TGTGCCAGCACTCATGACAGGGCCAGCCTTTATGAAAAACTGTTTTTT
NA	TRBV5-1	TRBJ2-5	CASSPTVQETQYF	TGCGCCAGCAGCCCGACAGTACAAGAGACCCAGTACTTC
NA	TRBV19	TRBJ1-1	CASSIRTAMNTEAFF	TGTGCCAGTAGTATAAGGACAGCTATGAACACTGAAGCTTTCTTT
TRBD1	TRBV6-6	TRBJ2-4	CASRFRQGEADIQYF	TGTGCCAGCAGATTTCGACAGGGGGAAGCGGACATTCAGTACTTC
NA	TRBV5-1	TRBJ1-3	CASSFEMSSGNTIYF	TGCGCCAGCAGCTTCGAGATGAGCTCTGGAAACACCATATATTTT
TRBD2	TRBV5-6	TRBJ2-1	CASSLGLAGGPGSYNEQFF	TGTGCCAGCAGCTTGGGGTTAGCGGGGGGGCCGGGATCCTACAATGAGCAGTTCTTC
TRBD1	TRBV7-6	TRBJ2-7	CASSPGQDHSYEQYF	TGTGCCAGCAGCCCTGGACAGGATCACTCCTACGAGCAGTACTTC
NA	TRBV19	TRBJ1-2	CASSSSRGARDANYGYTF	TGTGCCAGTAGTTCATCGCGGGGGGCGCGTGACGCTAACTATGGCTACACCTTC
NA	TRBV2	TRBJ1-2	CASSEGALGGYTF	TGTGCCAGCAGTGAGGGGGCGTTAGGTGGCTACACCTTC